This T cell receptor (beta chain) was profiled in a study of blood T cell repertoires in COVID-19. With V trimmed by 9 bases and J by 8 bases, 6 bases remained unmatched. CDR1 is MNHEY, CDR2 SVGAGI, per germline. The CDR3 contains 11 residues. Individuals drawn from 24 US areas were roughly 18 to 89 years old. In the source study's methods: Reference gene primer amplification gave estimated nucleated cell counts. Profiled with immunoSEQ multiplex PCR; TCRdb holds only in-frame clones, not every one. The V and J calls and clone size were taken over from that table, and D and trimming were inferred from the DNA. The repertoire consists of over 200,000 clones, with over 85% occurring once and the leading ten covering 3% to 4%.

Specimen: PBMCs or T cells enriched from blood (not recorded which). The source is a woman in her 30s with acute COVID-19. The chain carries TRBV6-5 and TRBJ1-2; 7 nucleotides align to TRBD1. CDR3 bases: TGTGCCAGTACACAGGGGATAGGCTACACCTTC. Residues: CASTQGIGYTF.